This record concerns one T cell receptor (beta chain) sequence. Its specificity is not known. Deep-level running was used for the assay. Produced via immunoSEQ multiplex PCR; TCRdb's table is partial and in-frame only. The sample yields roughly 1,000,000 clones, 75% to 85% seen once. These data originate in a study of shared clonotypes between healthy human individuals. Overall study context: Three plates were used per donor for CD4 naive, three for CD4 memory, two for CD8 naive and one for CD8 memory.

The study's findings and limits: Naive subsets generally exceeded memory subsets in estimated richness.

Germline CDR1 is MGHRA and CDR2 is YSYEKL. Trimming removed 0 bases from V and 9 bases from J; junction bases left unmatched: 17. The CDR3 spans 17 residues. The specimen sequenced was memory CD4+ T cells from PBMCs. Subset reported: CD45RA-negative fraction. The TCR sequence derives from a man aged 18 to 35 in good health. Some clones in this sample may be carry-over from other donors' samples. The rearrangement links TRBV4-1 to TRBJ2-7; TRBD1 agrees at 7 bases. CDR3 DNA sequence: TGCGCCAGCAGCCAAGAGGGAACCGGGACAGCGGCTTATGGGCAGTACTTC. This sequence encodes CASSQEGTGTAAYGQYF.